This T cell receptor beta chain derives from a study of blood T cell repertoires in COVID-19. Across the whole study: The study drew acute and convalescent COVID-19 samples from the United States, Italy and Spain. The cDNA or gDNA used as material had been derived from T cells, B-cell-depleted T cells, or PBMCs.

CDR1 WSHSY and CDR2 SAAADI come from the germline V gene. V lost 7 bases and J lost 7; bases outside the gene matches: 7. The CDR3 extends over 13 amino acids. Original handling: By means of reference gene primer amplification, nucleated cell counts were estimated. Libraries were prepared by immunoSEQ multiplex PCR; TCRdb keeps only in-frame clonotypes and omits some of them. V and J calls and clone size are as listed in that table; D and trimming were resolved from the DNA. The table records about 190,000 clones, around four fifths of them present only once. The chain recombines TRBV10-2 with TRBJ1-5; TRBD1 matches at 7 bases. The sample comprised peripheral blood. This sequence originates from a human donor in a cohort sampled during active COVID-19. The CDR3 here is CASKGGAGQPQHF. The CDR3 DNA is TGCGCCAGCAAAGGGGGCGCCGGACAGCCCCAGCATTTT.